What follows is one TCR beta chain and its context. The same CDR3 arises from other DNA sequences in this sample as well. The data originate from a study of blood T cell repertoires in COVID-19. The wider study: The samples span acute and convalescent COVID-19 from the United States, Italy and Spain. PBMCs, B-cell-depleted T cells, or T cells were the source of the cDNA or gDNA that made up the material.

Assay: immunoSEQ multiplex PCR; the TCRdb copy retains only in-frame clones and omits some. The sample has 450,000 to 500,000 clones, approximately 90% seen once; the top ten hold roughly 0.7%. Germline V lookup: CDR1 SGDLS, CDR2 YYNGEE. CDR3 length: 13 residues. V shed 2 bases, J shed 3 bases, and the junction held 1 base outside the gene matches. The sequenced sample was PBMCs or T cells enriched from blood (not recorded which). J is TRBJ1-2 and V is TRBV9, with 7 bases lining up with TRBD1. This clonotype was sampled from a woman between 18 and 29 years old who had recovered from COVID-19. CDR3 in amino acids: CASSVGTDYGYTF. For the CDR3, the DNA is TGTGCCAGCAGCGTTGGGACAGACTATGGCTACACCTTC.